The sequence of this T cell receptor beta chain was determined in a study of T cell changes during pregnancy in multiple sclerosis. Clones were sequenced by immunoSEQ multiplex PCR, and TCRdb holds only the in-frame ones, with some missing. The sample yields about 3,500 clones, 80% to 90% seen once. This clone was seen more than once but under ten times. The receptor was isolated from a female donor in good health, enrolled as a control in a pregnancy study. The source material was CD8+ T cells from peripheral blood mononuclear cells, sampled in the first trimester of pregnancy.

CDR3 coding DNA: TGCGCCAGCAGCCAAGATCAGGGGGCGGTCTATGGCTACACCTTC. This sequence encodes CASSQDQGAVYGYTF. The chain couples TRBV4-1 to TRBJ1-2; the match to TRBD1 covers 8 bases. Per the germline V gene, CDR1 is MGHRA and CDR2 is YSYEKL. CDR3 size: 15 residues. With 0 bases clipped from V and 4 bases from J, the junction kept 4 bases outside the gene matches.